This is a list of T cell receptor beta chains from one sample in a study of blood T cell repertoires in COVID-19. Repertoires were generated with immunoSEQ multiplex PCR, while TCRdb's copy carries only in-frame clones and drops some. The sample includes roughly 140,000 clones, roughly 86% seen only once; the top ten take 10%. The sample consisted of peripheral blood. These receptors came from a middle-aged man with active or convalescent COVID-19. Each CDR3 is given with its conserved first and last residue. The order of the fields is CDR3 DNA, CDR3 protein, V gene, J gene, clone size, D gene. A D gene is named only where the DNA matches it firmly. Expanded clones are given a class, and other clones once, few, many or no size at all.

TGTGCCAGCAGTTGGACAAGCGGGAGGCTATACAATGAGCAGTTCTTC	CASSWTSGRLYNEQFF	TRBV6-2/TRBV6-3	TRBJ2-1	once	TRBD2
TGTGCCAGCAGCTACGGGACTAGCGGGAGAGAAACCTACAATGAGCAGTTCTTC	CASSYGTSGRETYNEQFF	TRBV9	TRBJ2-1	few	TRBD2
TGTGCCAGCAGCCACCAAAGGGGCTCTGGAAACACCATATATTTT	CASSHQRGSGNTIYF	TRBV7-9	TRBJ1-3	NA	NA
TGCGCCAGCAGCCAAGATCAGGCGGGAGGCATCGTCAATACGCAGTATTTT	CASSQDQAGGIVNTQYF	TRBV4-1	TRBJ2-3	once	TRBD2
TGTGCCAGCAGTTTGACAGGCGACTATGGCTACACCTTC	CASSLTGDYGYTF	TRBV12-3/TRBV12-4	TRBJ1-2	NA	NA
TGTGCCAGCAGCAATAATCGACAGGGGCCCTCTAATGAAAAACTGTTTTTT	CASSNNRQGPSNEKLFF	TRBV7-9	TRBJ1-4	NA	TRBD1
TGTGCCAGCAGCTTACGGACAGGGGTCGAAGCTTTCTTT	CASSLRTGVEAFF	TRBV5-4	TRBJ1-1	NA	TRBD1
TGCAGCGTTGACGGGGGATCAGGAAACACCATATATTTT	CSVDGGSGNTIYF	TRBV29-1	TRBJ1-3	few	NA
TGTGCCAGCAGCGCCCGACAGACCCTTCATGAAAAACTGTTTTTT	CASSARQTLHEKLFF	TRBV7-9	TRBJ1-4	NA	NA
TGTGCCAGTAGTACCGGGACTCTGAACACCGGGGAGCTGTTTTTT	CASSTGTLNTGELFF	TRBV19	TRBJ2-2	once	NA
TGTGCCAGCAGCTTGCGACAGGGGACCGGGGAGCTGTTTTTT	CASSLRQGTGELFF	TRBV3-1/TRBV3-2	TRBJ2-2	NA	TRBD1
TGTGCCAGCAGCGGGAGGGGGCGAGGGTCGGAGACCCAGTACTTC	CASSGRGRGSETQYF	TRBV6-5	TRBJ2-5	NA	NA
TGTGCCAGCAGCGGTTCAGGGACAGGGGGCTCGGAGACCCAGTACTTC	CASSGSGTGGSETQYF	TRBV12-1	TRBJ2-5	NA	NA
TGTGCCAGCTCACCAAGAGATACAGGGCCCCAGCATTTT	CASSPRDTGPQHF	TRBV18	TRBJ1-5	once	NA
TGCGCCAGCAGCTTGGACACCGTCTCGACGGGGGGCTACACCTTC	CASSLDTVSTGGYTF	TRBV5-1	TRBJ1-2	NA	NA
TGTGCCATCACCCGGACAGGGGGAGACGAGCAGTACTTC	CAITRTGGDEQYF	TRBV10-3	TRBJ2-7	NA	TRBD1
TGTGCCAGCAGCTTGAACCAAGCCAATTCACCCCTCCACTTT	CASSLNQANSPLHF	TRBV11-2	TRBJ1-6	NA	NA
TGTGCCAGCTGGCCCGGGACTAGATCGTACGAGCAGTACTTC	CASWPGTRSYEQYF	TRBV6-5	TRBJ2-7	NA	TRBD2
TGTGCCAGCAGCTATGCCAGGAACACTGAAGCTTTCTTT	CASSYARNTEAFF	TRBV11-1	TRBJ1-1	NA	NA
TGTGCCAGCAGTTACCCTACGACAGGGGACGGCTACACCTTC	CASSYPTTGDGYTF	TRBV6-2/TRBV6-3	TRBJ1-2	NA	TRBD1
TGTGCCAGTAGTATTAGGACAGGGGGCGAGCAGTACTTC	CASSIRTGGEQYF	TRBV19	TRBJ2-7	NA	TRBD1
TGTGCCAGTAGTAGGGATGGACAGGGCCATCAGCCCCAGCATTTT	CASSRDGQGHQPQHF	TRBV19	TRBJ1-5	NA	TRBD1
TGCGCCAGCAGTACAGGGAAGTCGGAGACCCAGTACTTC	CASSTGKSETQYF	TRBV10-1	TRBJ2-5	NA	NA
TGTGCCAGCAGCTCAGGGCGAAATCAGCCCCAGCATTTT	CASSSGRNQPQHF	TRBV7-2	TRBJ1-5	NA	NA
TGTGCCAGCGCACGGGAGGGCCTGGAGACCCAGTACTTC	CASAREGLETQYF	TRBV2	TRBJ2-5	NA	TRBD2
TGTGCCAGCAGCACAGGGGGGGCATCCTACGAGCAGTACTTC	CASSTGGASYEQYF	TRBV28	TRBJ2-7	NA	NA
TGTGCCAGCAGCTTAAAAGTAGCCGACACCGGGGAGCTGTTTTTT	CASSLKVADTGELFF	TRBV7-2	TRBJ2-2	few	NA
TGTGCCACGAGCTCTGGGGCCAACGTCCTGACTTTC	CATSSGANVLTF	TRBV24-1	TRBJ2-6	NA	NA
TGTGCCAGCAGCTCCGGGGGGGGTGCCGGGGAGCTGTTTTTT	CASSSGGGAGELFF	TRBV11-2	TRBJ2-2	NA	TRBD2
TGTGCCAGTACCCCCAACCGGGGAGGGAATTCACCCCTCCACTTT	CASTPNRGGNSPLHF	TRBV19	TRBJ1-6	NA	NA
TGTGCCAGCTCACCACTGACAGGGCACATGAACACTGAGCAGTTCTTC	CASSPLTGHMNTEQFF	TRBV18	TRBJ2-1	NA	TRBD1